These T cell receptor beta chains were read from a single sample in a study of T cells in Graves' hyperthyroidism and ophthalmopathy. TCRdb redid the calling of the multiplex PCR reads with MiXCR, one entry per CDR3 protein. The sample has approximately 570,000 distinct CDR3 sequences; 15% to 20% are singletons. The sequenced material came from blood. The receptors originated from a man in his forties or fifties with Graves' ophthalmopathy. Each CDR3 is given with its conserved first and last residue. The D gene is left open where the match is weak. Not all rows give a size; the values are once, few, many and, for expanded clones, a class.

v_call	j_call	d_call	clone_size	cdr3_nt	cdr3_aa
TRBV28	TRBJ1-4	NA	few	TGTGCCACGGGGGCGACTAATGAAAAACTGTTTTTT	CATGATNEKLFF
TRBV19	TRBJ2-5	NA	NA	TGTGCCAGTGAGCGCGGTGAGACCCAGTACTTC	CASERGETQYF
TRBV5-1	TRBJ2-5	NA	NA	TGCGCCAGCAGCTTGGAACAGCAAGAGACCCAGTACTTC	CASSLEQQETQYF
TRBV27	TRBJ2-7	NA	many	TGTGCCAGCAGTTTAGGGGTGGGCTACGAGCAGTACTTC	CASSLGVGYEQYF
TRBV5-1	TRBJ1-4	TRBD1	NA	TGCGCCAGCAACTACAGGGGCGCAACTAATGAAAAACTGTTTTTT	CASNYRGATNEKLFF
TRBV5-1	TRBJ2-2	NA	NA	TGCGCCAGCAGCTCCCAGGGTTCCGGGGAGCTGTTTTTT	CASSSQGSGELFF
TRBV19	TRBJ2-7	NA	NA	TGTGCCAGTAGTATAAAGGACGGGGGGCACTACGAGCAGTACTTC	CASSIKDGGHYEQYF
TRBV20-1	TRBJ2-1	TRBD1	NA	TGCAGTTCGACCCGACAGGGAAGGAATGAGCAGTTCTTC	CSSTRQGRNEQFF
TRBV20-1	TRBJ2-5	NA	NA	TGCAGTGTAAGGGGCGGCCAAGAGACCCAGTACTTC	CSVRGGQETQYF
TRBV29-1	TRBJ2-3	TRBD2	many	TGCAGCGTCCGACGACTAGCGGGGCGCACAGATACGCAGTATTTT	CSVRRLAGRTDTQYF
TRBV4-1	TRBJ1-3	NA	few	TGCGCCAGCAGCCGATCCGGGACCCCTGTTGGCACCATATATTTT	CASSRSGTPVGTIYF
TRBV5-1	TRBJ1-2	NA	NA	TGCGCCAGCAGCTTGGAACAGCCCGATTACAGTGGCTACACCTTC	CASSLEQPDYSGYTF
TRBV12-3/TRBV12-4	TRBJ2-1	NA	few	TGTGCCAGCAGTCCTCACTTCAGGGGAAATGAGCAGTTCTTC	CASSPHFRGNEQFF
TRBV18	TRBJ2-1	NA	many	TGTGCCAGCTCACCACTTCGGGAGTTGAATGAGCAGTTCTTC	CASSPLRELNEQFF
TRBV11-2	TRBJ1-4	NA	many	TGTGCCAGCAGCTTAGCCTCGAGGGCTGAAAAACTGTTTTTT	CASSLASRAEKLFF
TRBV18	TRBJ1-6	TRBD1	NA	TGTGCCAGCTCACTTGGGACAGGGAAAGAGTCACCCCTCCACTTT	CASSLGTGKESPLHF
TRBV10-2	TRBJ2-3	TRBD2	NA	TGCGCCAGCAGAAACCTAGCGGAGCCGACGACAAACACAGATACGCAGTATTTT	CASRNLAEPTTNTDTQYF
TRBV24-1	TRBJ1-5	TRBD1	few	TGTGCCACCAACAGGGGAAGCAATCAGCCCCAGCATTTT	CATNRGSNQPQHF
TRBV5-1	TRBJ2-1	TRBD2	NA	TGCGCCAGCAGCTGGACGATGGCTAGCGGGCCTTCCTACAATGAGCAGTTCTTC	CASSWTMASGPSYNEQFF
TRBV11-2	TRBJ2-7	NA	NA	TGTGCCAGCTCATCCCCCGGAGAAAACTACGAGCAGTACTTC	CASSSPGENYEQYF
TRBV2	TRBJ2-1	TRBD2	many	TGTGCCAGCAGTGACGGACTAGCGGGAGGTATAGCATCCTACAATGAGCAGTTCTTC	CASSDGLAGGIASYNEQFF
TRBV5-4	TRBJ2-5	TRBD2	few	TGTGCCAGCAGCTTGGGGAGTAGCGGGGGAGGAGAGACCCAGTACTTC	CASSLGSSGGGETQYF
TRBV3-1	TRBJ1-1	TRBD1	many	TGTGCCAGCAGCCTTGGACAGGGATTGAACACTGAAGCTTTCTTT	CASSLGQGLNTEAFF
TRBV9	TRBJ2-3	NA	NA	TGTGCCAGCAGCATCACTACTAGGGCAGCAGATACGCAGTATTTT	CASSITTRAADTQYF
TRBV28	TRBJ2-5	NA	many	TGTGCCAGCAGTTTGCGGGACTGGGAGACCCAGTACTTC	CASSLRDWETQYF
TRBV14	TRBJ2-1	TRBD2	many	TGTGCCAGCAGCCCGGGACTAGCGGGCCTCAATGAGCAGTTCTTC	CASSPGLAGLNEQFF
TRBV5-4	TRBJ2-7	NA	NA	TGTGCCAGCAGCTTGGGAGCGGTGGGGGGACTTAGGGAGGAGCAGTACTTC	CASSLGAVGGLREEQYF
TRBV12-3/TRBV12-4	TRBJ2-6	TRBD1	NA	TGTGCCAGCAGCCCGAACCGACAGGGGTCTGGGGCCAACGTCCTGACTTTC	CASSPNRQGSGANVLTF
TRBV12-3/TRBV12-4	TRBJ2-5	TRBD1	NA	TGTGCCAGCAGCCGTCCCGGGACAGGGGCGGCGGAGACCCAGTACTTC	CASSRPGTGAAETQYF
TRBV20-1	TRBJ2-3	NA	NA	TGCAGTGCTGGGGCTAGCGTCGGCACAGATACGCAGTATTTT	CSAGASVGTDTQYF
TRBV20-1	TRBJ1-2	TRBD1	NA	TGCAGTGCTAGTCTAGGGGGCTGGGGCTACACCTTC	CSASLGGWGYTF